The sequence of this T cell receptor (beta chain) was determined in a study of radiation and T cells in renal cell carcinoma. On this clone: What it binds is unknown.

The time point here: blood 4 weeks post-SBRT, at nephrectomy. The treatment was: 15 Gy SBRT to primary tumor, nephrectomy 4 weeks later. Nephrectomy followed 15 Gy stereotactic body radiation by 4 weeks. After SBRT, blood was collected at 2 and 4 weeks, plus baseline. With 5 bases removed from V and 1 base from J, the gap between germline ends came to 9 bases. The CDR3 extends over 12 amino acids. Looked up from germline, CDR1 is GTSNPN and CDR2 is SVGIG (reference sequence). Profiling relied on immunoSEQ multiplex PCR, and the TCRdb table lists in-frame clones only, not all of them. The sample shows about 86,000 clones, around 85% of them seen only once. Study findings and constraints: From baseline, blood top tumor clonotypes peaked at 2 weeks post-radiation. No pretreatment tumor biopsies were available for baseline clonotypes.

The receptor was isolated from a man between 45 and 60 years old with renal cell carcinoma. This specimen consisted of blood, obtained from a patient whose treatment included radiotherapy and nephrectomy. V gene TRBV30 combines with J gene TRBJ2-7, with D unclear. CDR3 protein: CAWGTLSYEQYF. CDR3 nucleotide sequence: TGTGCCTGGGGAACACTGTCCTACGAGCAGTACTTC.